The 27 T cell receptor beta chains below come from one sample, sequenced in a study of tissue T cells after allogeneic stem cell transplantation. This table comes from immunoSEQ multiplex PCR, and its TCRdb copy is limited to in-frame clones, with some not included. The table lists 2,500 or so clones, approximately 62% of them singletons. The material sequenced was gut tissue. The receptors derive from a female BALB/c mouse in good health. The strain is characterized by the MHC haplotype H2-d.

This clone was detected only a few times. Mouse gene names and germline throughout. The CDR3 bases that were read are TGTGCCAGCAGCCAAGATGGTCCCTCCTATGAACAGTAC. Protein: CASSQDGPSYEQY. The full CDR3 protein is CASSQDGPSYEQYF. The V and J genes are TRBV2 and TRBJ2-7; D unresolved. The read terminates 1 residue before the CDR3 end, so the remaining end is supplied by the germline J gene. CDR1 and CDR2 from the germline V gene are LGHNA and YSYQKL. The ends were cut back, 0 bases at V and 0 bases at J, with 6 bases in the middle. This CDR3 region has 14 residues.

A note on this clone: The genes are named according to mouse. The read stops 1 residue short of the end of the CDR3; the missing end is completed from the germline J gene. This chain connects TRBV5 to TRBJ2-5; 8 bases agree with TRBD2. J lost 3 bases, V lost 0 bases, and 2 bases had no gene match. The CDR3 spans 15 residues. In germline, CDR1 is LGHNA, CDR2 YNLKQL (reference sequence). CDR3 bases read: TGTGCCAGCAGCCAAGAAGTGGGGGGGCAAGACACCCAGTAC. It codes for CASSQEVGGQDTQY. The whole CDR3 region reads CASSQEVGGQDTQYF.

As concerns this clone: Mouse names are used for the genes. The read falls 1 residue short of the CDR3 end, and the missing part is taken from the germline J gene. V is TRBV31 and J is TRBJ2-3; D may be TRBD1 (6 bases). This CDR3 spans 16 amino acids. The V gene's germline CDR1 is GKSSPN and CDR2 SITVG. Trimming pared 1 base from V and 0 bases from J, leaving 14 bases between. The sequenced CDR3 bases are TGTGCCTGGAGTCACCCGGGACAACCTAGTGCAGAAACGCTGTAT. It is translated as CAWSHPGQPSAETLY. The full CDR3 protein reads CAWSHPGQPSAETLYF.

Comment on this clone: Here the gene names and germline are mouse. The CDR3 goes on 1 residue after the read ends, and that part is filled in from the germline J gene. J is TRBJ1-2 and V is TRBV21; maybe TRBD1 (5 bases). TRBV21 is labeled an ORF, and its function is uncertain. The CDR3 has 15 amino acids. Trimming removed 2 bases at V and 3 bases at J, with 13 bases between. The sequenced CDR3 bases are TGTGCTAGCAGTCAAACCCGGACGGGGCACTCCGACTACACC. Its protein is CASSQTRTGHSDYT. The CDR3 in full is CASSQTRTGHSDYTF.

In regard to this clone: Genes and germline are mouse. The CDR3 goes on 1 residue after the read ends, and that part is filled in from the germline J gene. V gene TRBV5 combines with J gene TRBJ2-2; TRBD2 matches at 8 bases. The V gene's germline CDR1 is LGHNA and CDR2 YNLKQL (reference sequence). Losses at the gene ends were 4 bases for V and 0 bases for J; bases not matched to a gene: 4. The CDR3 extends over 16 amino acids. The covered CDR3 bases are TGTGCCAGCAGCCGCGACTGGGGTACAAACACCGGGCAGCTCTAC. Translation gives CASSRDWGTNTGQLY. The full CDR3 protein is CASSRDWGTNTGQLYF.

As regards this clone: Here the gene names and germline are mouse. The read terminates 1 residue before the CDR3 end, so the remaining end is supplied by the germline J gene. This chain uses TRBV13-1 with TRBJ2-4; D possibly corresponds to TRBD2 (6 bases). V lost 2 bases and J lost 4, with 8 bases in between. The CDR3 spans 13 residues. Germline CDR1 reads NSHNY; CDR2 reads SYGAGN. CDR3 DNA (partial): TGTGCCAGCAGTGACGCTGGGGAAAACACCTTGTAC. Its translation is CASSDAGENTLY. The whole CDR3 protein reads CASSDAGENTLYF.

This clone was picked up one time. Gene names and germline match the mouse. The sequenced fragment ends 1 residue before the CDR3 boundary, so the rest is inferred from the germline J gene. The genes are TRBV4 and TRBJ1-3; no definite D call. Trimming took off 3 bases at V and 0 bases at J, with 0 bases between the two ends. The germline gives CDR1 LGHDT, CDR2 YNNKQL (reference sequence). The CDR3 has 12 residues. The CDR3 reads CASSYSGNTLYF. The sequenced part of the CDR3 DNA is TGTGCCAGCAGCTATTCTGGAAATACGCTCTAT.

This clone appeared a single time. Genes and germline are mouse. The sequence runs out 1 residue before the end of the CDR3; the remainder is reconstructed from the germline J gene. The chain recombines TRBV13-3 with TRBJ2-7, with 14 bases matching TRBD2. Germline V CDR1 and CDR2: NNHDY, SYVADS. This CDR3 comprises 15 residues. The junction had 5 bases not matched to a gene; V was cut back by 4 bases and J by 5 bases. The CDR3 DNA, read in part, is TGTGCCAGCAGTCCCGGGACTGGGGGGGCGAATGAACAGTAC. Translation gives CASSPGTGGANEQY. The whole CDR3 sequence reads CASSPGTGGANEQYF.

This clone appeared a single time. All gene names here are mouse names. The CDR3 is cut off 1 residue early in the read; its end comes from the germline J gene. The V gene is TRBV13-3, the J gene TRBJ2-5; tentatively, D is TRBD2 (5 bases). Trimming removed 3 bases from V and 0 bases from J, with 8 bases in between. Germline values: CDR1 NNHDY, CDR2 SYVADS. This CDR3 comprises 14 residues. Partial CDR3 DNA: TGTGCCAGCAGTGGGACTCTTAACCAAGACACCCAGTAC. Amino acid sequence: CASSGTLNQDTQY. The whole CDR3 sequence reads CASSGTLNQDTQYF.

Regarding this clone: Genes here carry mouse names. The read gets to within 1 residue of the CDR3 end, and the germline J gene fills in the rest. The J gene is TRBJ2-3, the V gene TRBV13-2; 13 positions agree with TRBD2. V lost 3 bases to trimming and J lost 0 bases; unmatched junction nucleotides: 7. Germline V CDR1 and CDR2: NNHNN, SYGAGS (reference sequence). This CDR3 spans 18 amino acids. The sequenced part of the CDR3 DNA is TGTGCCAGCGGTGCCCGGGACTGGGGGGGGTCTAGTGCAGAAACGCTGTAT. It is translated as CASGARDWGGSSAETLY. The whole CDR3 sequence is CASGARDWGGSSAETLYF.

On this clone itself: Gene and germline names: mouse. The read falls 1 residue short of the CDR3 end, and the missing part is taken from the germline J gene. This sequence joins TRBV26 and TRBJ2-4; TRBD1 agrees at 7 bases. CDR3 size: 14 residues. Germline V gene sequence: CDR1 KGHPV, CDR2 FQNQEV (reference sequence). Germline trimming cut 4 bases from V and 0 bases from J; bases unmatched to any gene: 1. CDR3 in amino acids: CASSPQGSQNTLYF. CDR3 bases read: TGTGCCAGCAGTCCACAGGGGAGTCAAAACACCTTGTAC.

Comments on this clone: All gene names here are mouse names. The missing CDR3 end, 1 residue past where the read stops, is filled in from the germline J gene. The chain uses TRBV13-2 and TRBJ2-4; 9 nucleotides line up with TRBD2. This CDR3 contains 16 residues. Germline V lookup: CDR1 NNHNN, CDR2 SYGAGS (reference sequence). J was trimmed by 0 bases and V by 0 bases; bases with no gene match: 2. The CDR3 is CASGDAGGVSQNTLYF. Partial CDR3 DNA: TGTGCCAGCGGTGATGCTGGGGGGGTTAGTCAAAACACCTTGTAC.

Concerning this clone itself: Mouse germline and gene names are used. The read comes to an end 1 residue before the CDR3 does, leaving the germline J gene to fill in the end. The chain carries TRBV13-1 and TRBJ2-3; D might be TRBD1 (5 bases). This CDR3 has 13 amino acids. The germline CDR1 and CDR2 sequences are NSHNY and SYGAGN. V dropped 0 bases and J dropped 4 bases, with 6 bases sitting between them. The CDR3 sequence: CASSDGTTETLYF. The CDR3 DNA, read in part, is TGTGCCAGCAGTGATGGGACAACAGAAACGCTGTAT.

Points on this clone: The gene names given are mouse names. The covered CDR3 bases are TGTGCCAGCAGCCGGGACTGGAGGGCAGAAACGCTGTAT. Its protein is CASSRDWRAETLY. The full CDR3 protein reads CASSRDWRAETLYF. The V gene is TRBV15, the J gene TRBJ2-3, with TRBD2 matching 8 bases. Sequencing ends 1 residue short of the CDR3 end; the germline J gene provides the rest. V lost 6 bases to trimming and J lost 3 bases; unmatched junction nucleotides: 5. Germline V gene sequence: CDR1 SGHND, CDR2 FRSKSL. The CDR3 runs 14 residues.

To note about this clone: Gene names refer to mouse genes. Sequencing ends 1 residue short of the CDR3 end; the germline J gene provides the rest. The chain joins TRBV13-3 to TRBJ2-2; the D is unclear. The CDR3 consists of 13 residues. Germline V lookup: CDR1 NNHDY, CDR2 SYVADS. V dropped 6 bases and J dropped 13 bases, with 19 bases sitting between them. CDR3 sequence: CASMTHSGNTLYF. The DNA read from the CDR3 is TGTGCCAGCATGACACATTCTGGAAATACGCTCTAC.

For this clone: Gene names refer to mouse genes. The observed sequence ends 1 residue before the CDR3 terminus, with the missing tail filled in from the germline J gene. The chain uses TRBV15 and TRBJ2-1; TRBD2 aligns across 7 bases. V gave up 10 bases and J gave up 0 bases; unmatched junction bases: 3. There are 13 residues in the CDR3. Germline V lookup: CDR1 SGHND, CDR2 FRSKSL. CDR3 DNA (partial): TGTGCCATCGACTGGGATAACTATGCTGAGCAGTTC. This translates into CAIDWDNYAEQF. The full-length CDR3 reads as CAIDWDNYAEQFF.

Worth noting for this clone: Gene labels here are mouse ones. The sequenced fragment ends 1 residue before the CDR3 boundary, so the rest is inferred from the germline J gene. The rearrangement uses TRBV19 and TRBJ1-3; D is unclear. V lost 6 bases to trimming and J lost 0 bases, with 7 bases between them. The germline V gene has CDR1 FNHDT and CDR2 SITEND (reference sequence). The CDR3 runs 13 residues. CDR3 amino acids: CASKQNSGNTLYF. CDR3 DNA, as far as it was read: TGTGCCAGCAAACAAAATTCTGGAAATACGCTCTAT. Complete variable domain (other parts from reference TRBV19 and TRBJ1-3): GGIITQTPKFLIGQEGQKLTLKCQQNFNHDTMYWYRQDSGKGLRLIYYSITENDLQKGDLSEGYDASREKKSSFSLTVTSAQKNEMAVFLCASKQNSGNTLYFGEGSRLIVV.

About this clone: The germline and genes are mouse ones. The CDR3 end is not reached by the read, which stops 1 residue before it; the germline J gene fills it in. The chain joins TRBV5 to TRBJ2-3, with D tentatively TRBD2 (6 bases). V lost 0 bases, J lost 0 bases, and 10 bases lay in between. The length of the CDR3 is 16 residues. Germline V gives CDR1 LGHNA, CDR2 YNLKQL (reference sequence). The part of the CDR3 DNA that was read is TGTGCCAGCAGCCAAGAGTCTGGGACTAGTGCAGAAACGCTGTAT. Its protein product is CASSQESGTSAETLY. The entire CDR3 protein reads CASSQESGTSAETLYF.

Turning to this clone: Germline and genes: mouse. The read halts 1 residue ahead of the CDR3 end, with the missing end drawn from the germline J gene. The J gene is TRBJ2-2, the V gene TRBV26, with D perhaps TRBD2 (6 bases). Germline CDR1 KGHPV, CDR2 FQNQEV (reference sequence). The CDR3 sequence is 15 residues long. V lost 0 bases to trimming and J lost 1 base, with 6 bases between them. CDR3 residues: CASSLSGGNTGQLYF. CDR3 bases read: TGTGCCAGCAGTCTGTCGGGGGGAAACACCGGGCAGCTCTAC.

Remarks on this clone: Gene labels here are mouse ones. The read ends 1 residue shy of where the CDR3 ends; the end is completed using the germline J gene. The J gene is TRBJ1-3, the V gene TRBV13-2; D unclear. V was cut by 3 bases and J by 0 bases, with 4 bases left in between. The CDR3 sequence is 13 residues long. CDR1 is NNHNN and CDR2 is SYGAGS in the germline V gene (reference sequence). The CDR3 loop is CASGASSGNTLYF. CDR3 DNA (partial): TGTGCCAGCGGTGCTTCTTCTGGAAATACGCTCTAT.

To note about this clone: Gene names and germline match the mouse. The missing CDR3 end, 1 residue past where the read stops, is filled in from the germline J gene. J is TRBJ2-4 and V is TRBV5, with 11 bases matching TRBD2. The ends lost 3 bases at V and 1 base at J; junction bases unmatched: 6. Germline V gene lookup returns CDR1 LGHNA and CDR2 YNLKQL (reference sequence). There are 17 residues in the CDR3. CDR3 bases read: TGTGCCAGCAGCCACGACTGGGGGGGAGGGGGTCAAAACACCTTGTAC. This codes for CASSHDWGGGGQNTLY. The CDR3 in full is CASSHDWGGGGQNTLYF.

Concerning this clone itself: The gene names here belong to mouse. The read ends 1 residue early relative to the CDR3; the germline J gene fills the gap. The chain carries TRBV4 and TRBJ2-4; no clear D gene. CDR3 size: 11 residues. Looked up from germline, CDR1 is LGHDT and CDR2 is YNNKQL (reference sequence). V was clipped by 6 bases and J by 4 bases, with 5 bases between them. This CDR3 reads CASSPKNTLYF. The sequenced CDR3 bases are TGTGCCAGCAGTCCAAAAAACACCTTGTAC. The full variable domain, completed using reference TRBV4 and TRBJ2-4, is ETAVFQTPNYHVTQVGNEVSFNCKQTLGHDTMYWYKQDSKKLLKIMFSYNNKQLIVNETVPRRFSPQSSDKAHLNLRIKSVEPEDSAVYLCASSPKNTLYFGAGTRLSVL.

This clone has more than one count but fewer than ten. Gene names denote mouse genes. The read terminates 1 residue before the CDR3 end, so the remaining end is supplied by the germline J gene. The rearrangement links TRBV13-1 to TRBJ1-3; D is possibly TRBD1 (6 bases). The V gene lost 3 bases and the J gene lost 0 bases, with 13 bases spanning the gap. The germline V gene has CDR1 NSHNY and CDR2 SYGAGN. This CDR3 has 16 amino acids. The CDR3 bases that were read are TGTGCCAGCAGTGGCACCGGGACAAATTCTGGAAATACGCTCTAT. It is translated as CASSGTGTNSGNTLY. The whole CDR3 sequence is CASSGTGTNSGNTLYF.

Worth noting for this clone: Genes and germline are mouse. The read terminates 1 residue ahead of where the CDR3 ends, so the germline J gene completes it. This chain connects TRBV5 to TRBJ1-1; no firm D call. Trimming shortened V by 0 bases and J by 1 base, and 12 bases separated the two germline ends. Germline V gene data show CDR1 as LGHNA and CDR2 as YNLKQL (reference sequence). The CDR3 covers 16 residues. The DNA read from the CDR3 is TGTGCCAGCAGCCAAGATCGGGGAAGGATAAACACAGAAGTCTTC. It translates to CASSQDRGRINTEVF. The complete CDR3 sequence is CASSQDRGRINTEVFF.

Details on this clone: Gene names denote mouse genes. The read ends 1 residue before the CDR3 terminus; that terminus is restored from the germline J gene. The chain is built from TRBV15 and TRBJ1-4, with 9 positions matching TRBD1. V dropped 5 bases and J dropped 7; count of bases not matched to a gene: 5. The CDR3 is 14 amino acids. The germline gives CDR1 SGHND, CDR2 FRSKSL. The CDR3 spells CASSRDREGERLFF. CDR3 DNA (partial): TGTGCCAGCAGTCGGGACAGGGAGGGCGAAAGATTATTT.

In regard to this clone: Each gene name is a mouse one. The CDR3 is cut off 1 residue early in the read; its end comes from the germline J gene. This chain joins TRBV20 and TRBJ2-4; 9 bases are a match to TRBD2. The CDR3 is 14 amino acids. V lost 2 bases and J lost 2; bases outside the gene matches: 2. Germline V CDR1 and CDR2: GFQATS, STVNSAI. CDR3 bases read: TGTGGTGCTAGGACTGGGGGGCTTCAAAACACCTTGTAC. This gives the protein CGARTGGLQNTLY. The full CDR3 protein is CGARTGGLQNTLYF.

This clone has just a few counts. Gene and germline names: mouse. The read falls 1 residue short of the CDR3 end, and the missing part is taken from the germline J gene. The V and J genes are TRBV13-1 and TRBJ1-5; D possibly corresponds to TRBD1 (6 bases). CDR1 is NSHNY, CDR2 SYGAGN, per germline. Deletions cut 3 bases from V and 2 bases from J, with 9 bases between. This CDR3 contains 14 residues. The CDR3 protein is CASSAGTYNQAPLF. The covered CDR3 bases are TGTGCCAGCAGTGCTGGGACATACAACCAGGCTCCGCTT. The whole variable domain, filled in from reference TRBV13-1 and TRBJ1-5, reads EAAVTQSPRNKVTVTGGNVTLSCRQTNSHNYMYWYRQDTGHGLRLIHYSYGAGNLRIGDVPDGYKATRTTQEDFFLLLELASPSQTSLYFCASSAGTYNQAPLFGEGTRLSVL.